This T cell receptor (beta chain) was profiled in a study of graft-versus-host responses after intestinal transplantation. The study's findings and limits: GvH clones were found in recipient marrow; some appeared first in ileum or blood.

Notes on this clone: Antigen unknown.

Libraries were prepared by immunoSEQ multiplex PCR; TCRdb keeps only in-frame clonotypes and omits some of them. Among around 30,000 clones, 70% to 90% were seen once, and the ten largest hold roughly 12%. The CDR3 is 13 amino acids. CDR1 is LNHDA and CDR2 is SQIVND in the germline V gene (reference sequence). Trimming at V came to 2 bases and at J to 5 bases, leaving 2 bases not matched to a gene. The material sequenced was PBMCs, taken about 420 days after intestinal transplantation. The V and J genes are TRBV19 and TRBJ2-5, with 7 bases matching TRBD1. The sequence was collected from a human patient who received an intestinal transplant, so some T cells may come from the graft donor. Here the CDR3 reads CASSIRTGETQYF. CDR3 nucleotides: TGTGCCAGTAGTATAAGGACAGGCGAGACCCAGTACTTC.